This T cell receptor (beta chain) was sequenced in a study of blood T cell repertoires in COVID-19. This clone was detected once. Recruits, aged roughly 18 to 89 years, lived in 24 US areas. Participant reports of clinical history set cohort assignment. TCRdb keeps only in-frame clones here, not all; method: immunoSEQ multiplex PCR. The sample has around 250,000 clones; less than 95% are singletons. Germline assignment: CDR1 SGHVS and CDR2 FNYEAQ. Trimming removed 6 bases from V and 5 bases from J; junction bases left unmatched: 9. The CDR3 is 15 amino acids. The V and J genes are TRBV7-6 and TRBJ2-1, with 8 bases aligning to TRBD2. The specimen sequenced was PBMCs or T cells enriched from blood (not recorded which). The TCR originated in a man aged 35-49 years who had been exposed to COVID-19. Here the CDR3 DNA reads TGTGCCAGCAGAAAGGGACTAGAGGGGAACAATGAGCAGTTCTTC. As protein: CASRKGLEGNNEQFF.